The 9 T cell receptor beta chains listed next were all sequenced from one sample in a study of blood T cells in healthy people across ages. For the second PCR, which ran for 7 to 11 cycles, a sample-barcoded 5' primer and a J-beta primer mix were used. TCRdb processed the 5' RACE reads anew with MiXCR; each CDR3 protein has one entry. The sample has about a million distinct CDR3 sequences; approximately 50% are singletons. Sequencing input: blood. The origin of the receptors is a woman aged 55-69 years in good health.

This clonotype has only a few counts. V is TRBV28 and J is TRBJ2-5; perhaps TRBD2 as D (5 bases). Germline lookup yields CDR1 MDHEN and CDR2 SYDVKM. The CDR3 has 13 amino acids. V was shortened by 5 bases and J by 2 bases, with 9 bases between the two germline ends. CDR3 nucleotides: TGTGCCAGCAGTATCCCGGGACAAGAGACCCAGTACTTC. It translates to CASSIPGQETQYF.

In DNA, the CDR3 is TGTGCCAGCACCTCAGCGGGAGAGGTTAAGTCCTACAATGAGCAGTTCTTC. This translates into CASTSAGEVKSYNEQFF. The chain couples TRBV28 to TRBJ2-1, with 8 bases matching TRBD2. The J segment lost 1 base and the V segment lost 7 bases, leaving 12 bases of the junction unmatched. Germline V lookup: CDR1 MDHEN, CDR2 SYDVKM. The CDR3 is 17 residues long.

This clonotype appeared a single time. The chain uses TRBV4-1 and TRBJ1-4; D is unclear. CDR1 is MGHRA, CDR2 YSYEKL, per germline. The CDR3 loop spans 13 amino acids. V was cut by 1 base and J by 8 bases, with 8 bases left in between. CDR3 bases: TGCGCCAGCAGCCAAGTTGTTGGAGAAAAACTGTTTTTT. The encoded protein is CASSQVVGEKLFF.

The V and J genes are TRBV30 and TRBJ2-6, with a tentative D call TRBD1 (6 bases). The germline V gene has CDR1 GTSNPN and CDR2 SVGIG (reference sequence). The ends were cut back, 5 bases at V and 0 bases at J, with 14 bases in the middle. The CDR3 has 16 amino acids. The CDR3 DNA reads TGTGCCTGGTATGGGGGCGCCTTCTCTGGGGCCAACGTCCTGACTTTC. Translating it yields CAWYGGAFSGANVLTF.

Only a few counts were recorded for this clonotype. This chain links TRBV29-1 with TRBJ2-7; no clear D gene. Germline loops: CDR1 SQVTM, CDR2 ANQGSEA. V was pared by 2 bases and J by 2 bases, with 16 bases between. The CDR3 contains 15 residues. CDR3 amino acids: CSVEIGYGQTYEQYF. The CDR3 DNA reads as TGCAGCGTTGAAATAGGATATGGGCAAACCTACGAGCAGTACTTC.

Regarding this clonotype: The junction and the germline gene differ at one end; a read error may be behind it. The J gene is TRBJ2-5, the V gene TRBV28; D not certain. Judging by the DNA end, TRBJ2-7 fits better; the J call may be wrong. The germline V gene encodes CDR1 MDHEN and CDR2 SYDVKM. This CDR3 has 17 residues. The CDR3 nucleotides are TGTGCCAGCAGGTTATCTAAGTTGTGGGGAACCTTCTACGAGCAGTACTTC. Its protein is CASRLSKLWGTFYEQYF.

This chain connects TRBV20-1 to TRBJ2-1; 7 bases match TRBD2. This CDR3 contains 14 residues. V dropped 5 bases and J dropped 4; count of bases not matched to a gene: 8. Per germline, CDR1 DFQATT and CDR2 SNEGSKA (reference sequence). CDR3 bases: TGCAGTGCTCCCCTAGCGGATCCTTACAATGAGCAGTTCTTC. Translating gives CSAPLADPYNEQFF.

The rearrangement links TRBV27 to TRBJ2-3; 10 bases are a match to TRBD2. This CDR3 contains 19 residues. J was trimmed by 1 base and V by 6 bases; bases with no gene match: 16. CDR1 and CDR2 (germline): MNHEY, SMNVEV (reference sequence). The CDR3 nucleotides read TGTGCCAGCAGGTCTTCCCGGGCTAGCGGGAGCCTCGGCACAGATACGCAGTATTTT. Translation gives CASRSSRASGSLGTDTQYF.

This clonotype came up a few times. This rearrangement joins TRBV27 to TRBJ2-5; 9 nucleotides line up with TRBD2. This CDR3 has 15 residues. Trimming removed 3 bases from V and 11 bases from J; junction bases left unmatched: 13. Germline V gene data show CDR1 as MNHEY and CDR2 as SMNVEV (reference sequence). The CDR3 DNA sequence: TGTGCCAGCAGTTTGGGGCTAGCGGGACTAAATGAGCAGTACTTC. Translated: CASSLGLAGLNEQYF.